The 8 T cell receptor beta chains reported below all come from one sample, sequenced in a study of blood T cell repertoires in COVID-19. Some clones are missing from TCRdb's copy, which holds only in-frame ones; the method was immunoSEQ multiplex PCR. Of around 310,000 clones listed, around 91% are singletons. The sequencing sample was made of peripheral blood. These receptors all stem from a middle-aged woman with COVID-19, enrolled during active disease.

This clone is a singleton in its sample. The rearrangement uses TRBV4-3 and TRBJ2-7, with TRBD1 matching 8 bases. The CDR3 is made up of 14 amino acids. V was pared by 5 bases and J by 8 bases, with 11 bases of the junction left unmatched. Germline lookup yields CDR1 LGHNA and CDR2 YSLEER. The DNA of the CDR3 is TGCGCCAGCAGCGATCGGACAGGGTCTCGGAAGCAGTACTTC. Protein: CASSDRTGSRKQYF.

The chain uses TRBV7-6 and TRBJ2-7; perhaps TRBD2 as D (7 bases). This CDR3 spans 15 amino acids. Germline V CDR1 and CDR2: SGHVS, FNYEAQ. V lost 3 bases, J lost 2 bases, and 14 bases lay in between. CDR3 in amino acids: CASSFRGGGPYEQYF. The CDR3 DNA sequence: TGTGCCAGCAGCTTCCGGGGAGGGGGGCCCTACGAGCAGTACTTC.

V and J are TRBV5-8 and TRBJ2-7, with 10 positions matching TRBD2. V shed 4 bases, J shed 5 bases, and the junction held 9 bases outside the gene matches. This CDR3 has 15 amino acids. Germline CDR1 reads SGHTS; CDR2 reads YDEGEE. The CDR3 DNA follows: TGTGCCAGCAGCGGAGCGGGGGGGCGGGTAAACGAGCAGTACTTC. It is translated as CASSGAGGRVNEQYF.

The rearrangement uses TRBV28 and TRBJ2-7, with D possibly being TRBD2 (7 bases). There are 14 residues in the CDR3. Trimming shortened V by 2 bases and J by 2 bases, and 10 bases separated the two germline ends. CDR1 MDHEN and CDR2 SYDVKM come from the germline V gene. CDR3: CASSLSGTPYEQYF. The CDR3 DNA sequence: TGTGCCAGCAGTTTAAGCGGGACACCCTACGAGCAGTACTTC. The variable domain in full, completed from reference TRBV28 and TRBJ2-7, reads DVKVTQSSRYLVKRTGEKVFLECVQDMDHENMFWYRQDPGLGLRLIYFSYDVKMKEKGDIPEGYSVSREKKERFSLILESASTNQTSMYLCASSLSGTPYEQYFGPGTRLTVT.

The CDR3 sequence is CASGRGVQETQYF. The CDR3 nucleotides read TGTGCCAGCGGGCGGGGGGTCCAAGAGACCCAGTACTTC. The V call is TRBV6-5, the J call TRBJ2-5, with 8 bases that match TRBD2. V was clipped by 8 bases and J by 1 base; unmatched bases: 3. CDR3 length: 13 residues. The germline gives CDR1 MNHEY, CDR2 SVGAGI.

The table lists this clone with a count of one. The chain combines TRBV7-9 with TRBJ1-1; the D is unclear. The CDR3 contains 13 residues. Germline CDR1 reads SEHNR; CDR2 reads FQNEAQ (reference sequence). V dropped 1 base and J dropped 6 bases, with 9 bases sitting between them. CDR3 coding DNA: TGTGCCAGCAGCTTAGAGTACGAGTCTGAAGCTTTCTTT. This codes for CASSLEYESEAFF.

The V call is TRBV10-3, the J call TRBJ1-4; 12 bases are shared with TRBD1. V dropped 6 bases and J dropped 7; count of bases not matched to a gene: 6. The CDR3 runs to 15 residues. The germline V gene has CDR1 ENHRY and CDR2 SYGVKD. DNA for the CDR3: TGTGCCATCAGGGGACAGGGGGCCCCTGGTGAAAAACTGTTTTTT. Translation gives CAIRGQGAPGEKLFF.

The J gene is TRBJ2-7, the V gene TRBV12-3 or TRBV12-4, with TRBD1 matching 8 bases. The CDR3 has 13 residues. The junction had 2 bases not matched to a gene; V was cut back by 6 bases and J by 1 base. The CDR3 protein is CASRGTGSYEQYF. The CDR3 coding sequence is TGTGCCAGCAGGGGGACAGGTTCCTACGAGCAGTACTTC.